The next 26 T cell receptor beta chains were all read from a single sample in a study of molecular identifiers for immune sequencing clone quantification. TCRdb recomputed calls from the PCR reads with MiXCR, one row per CDR3 protein. The repertoire holds hundreds of thousands of distinct CDR3 sequences, with less than 30% as singletons. The specimen was naive CD8+ T cells from blood, with Jurkat cell RNA spiked in. Subset defined: FACS-sorted CD8+CD4-CCR7+CD45RA+ naive T cells. The receptor source for this set is a human donor in good health. Some libraries in this study had Jurkat cell RNA spiked in.

The V gene is TRBV29-1, the J gene TRBJ2-1; perhaps TRBD2 as D (6 bases). The CDR3 runs to 17 residues. The germline V and J ends were trimmed by 7 bases and 1 base, with 23 bases remaining between them. Germline CDR1 reads SQVTM; CDR2 reads ANQGSEA. CDR3 nucleotides: TGCAGCGGGGGTCCGGCGGGAAATCTAGGTTCCTACAATGAGCAGTTCTTC. Encoded protein: CSGGPAGNLGSYNEQFF.

This clonotype was found once. The V gene is TRBV12-3 or TRBV12-4, the J gene TRBJ2-5, with 9 bases matching TRBD1. J lost 9 bases, V lost 5 bases, and 10 bases had no gene match. This CDR3 is built from 14 residues. The CDR3 protein is CASSPDRGWEPQYF. In DNA, the CDR3 is TGTGCCAGCAGTCCAGACAGGGGGTGGGAGCCCCAGTACTTC.

The sample holds many counts of this clonotype. V gene TRBV9 combines with J gene TRBJ2-3; D may be TRBD2 (6 bases). CDR1 is SGDLS and CDR2 is YYNGEE in the germline V gene. Trimming took off 0 bases at V and 5 bases at J, with 16 bases between the two ends. The CDR3 is made up of 16 amino acids. Written as DNA, the CDR3 is TGTGCCAGCAGCGTAGACGGCGGGGTGGCCGGAGATACGCAGTATTTT. Translation: CASSVDGGVAGDTQYF. Full variable domain (outside the CDR3, taken from reference TRBV9 and TRBJ2-3): DSGVTQTPKHLITATGQRVTLRCSPRSGDLSVYWYQQSLDQGLQFLIQYYNGEERAKGNILERFSAQQFPDLHSELNLSSLELGDSALYFCASSVDGGVAGDTQYFGPGTRLTVL.

The chain employs TRBV12-3 or TRBV12-4 and TRBJ2-3; D call uncertain. The CDR3 spans 17 residues. The V gene lost 0 bases and the J gene lost 0 bases, with 13 bases spanning the gap. As DNA, the CDR3 is TGTGCCAGCAGTTTAGCGCATTGGAATACTAGCACAGATACGCAGTATTTT. This sequence encodes CASSLAHWNTSTDTQYF.

This clonotype occurred many times. The V and J genes are TRBV5-1 and TRBJ2-2; D is unclear. V lost 0 bases and J lost 5, with 8 bases in between. The CDR3 covers 14 residues. CDR1 and CDR2 (germline): SGHRS, YFSETQ. In nucleotides, the CDR3 is TGCGCCAGCAGCTTGGGGTCATCTACCGGGGAGCTGTTTTTT. Encoded protein: CASSLGSSTGELFF. The full variable domain, its missing parts supplied by reference TRBV5-1 and TRBJ2-2, is KAGVTQTPRYLIKTRGQQVTLSCSPISGHRSVSWYQQTPGQGLQFLFEYFSETQRNKGNFPGRFSGRQFSNSRSEMNVSTLELGDSALYLCASSLGSSTGELFFGEGSRLTVL.

The chain has TRBV30 and TRBJ2-1; D gene ambiguous. This CDR3 spans 12 amino acids. V lost 0 bases and J lost 5, with 5 bases in between. Germline V gene lookup returns CDR1 GTSNPN and CDR2 SVGIG (reference sequence). The chain's CDR3 is CAWSVRDNEQFF. As DNA, the CDR3 is TGTGCCTGGAGTGTCCGGGACAATGAGCAGTTCTTC.

In its sample, this clonotype was seen once. This chain connects TRBV6-2 or TRBV6-3 to TRBJ2-7, with TRBD1 identical over 7 bases. Germline loops: CDR1 MNHEY, CDR2 SVGEGT. V was pared by 6 bases and J by 7 bases, with 12 bases of the junction left unmatched. The CDR3 is 14 residues long. The CDR3 loop reads CASSGHRTGREQYF. The CDR3 DNA reads TGTGCCAGCAGCGGCCACCGGACAGGTCGAGAGCAGTACTTC.

In its sample, this clonotype was seen a few times. The chain has TRBV27 and TRBJ2-7; D call uncertain. The V and J ends lost 0 bases and 0 bases respectively, with 9 bases between them. The CDR3 covers 15 residues. Germline CDR1 MNHEY, CDR2 SMNVEV (reference sequence). For the CDR3, the DNA is TGTGCCAGCAGTTTATCCGTGGCTTACTCCTACGAGCAGTACTTC. Translation gives CASSLSVAYSYEQYF.

As for this clonotype: It may be a read error: a sequence one base away is much more abundant. The V gene is TRBV12-5, the J gene TRBJ1-1, with 7 bases fitting TRBD1. The CDR3 covers 16 residues. The V gene end was trimmed by 7 bases and the J gene end by 7 bases; junction bases not matched to a gene: 18. Germline V gene sequence: CDR1 LGHNT, CDR2 FRNRAP. This CDR3 reads CASVFNSRGPVHEAFF. DNA of the CDR3: TGTGCTAGTGTTTTCAACTCGAGGGGGCCGGTTCATGAAGCTTTCTTT.

This clonotype was observed many times. The rearrangement joins TRBV29-1 to TRBJ2-1; 8 bases match TRBD2. CDR1 and CDR2 from the germline V gene are SQVTM and ANQGSEA. The CDR3 totals 16 residues. The trim removed 3 bases at V and 8 bases at J, leaving 15 bases unmatched. In DNA form, the CDR3 reads TGCAGCGTTGACGGAACTGGGGGCGGGAGGAGCGATGAGCAGTTCTTC. Its protein is CSVDGTGGGRSDEQFF.

This clonotype appeared many times. The chain combines TRBV12-3 or TRBV12-4 with TRBJ1-1; D perhaps matches TRBD1 (5 bases). This CDR3 spans 13 amino acids. Trimming took 2 bases from V and 12 from J, leaving 16 bases between them. The CDR3, as DNA: TGTGCCAGCAGTTTATCTGACAGCATCTCCCCTTTCTTT. The encoded protein is CASSLSDSISPFF.

Ten or more counts support this clonotype. The chain recombines TRBV6-9 with TRBJ2-7; D call uncertain. The germline V gene has CDR1 MNHGY and CDR2 SVAAGI. This CDR3 is 12 amino acids long. The V end was cut by 3 bases, the J end by 5 bases, with 8 bases between. CDR3 nucleotides: TGTGCCAGCAGTTACCCGAAGCACGAGCAGTACTTC. It encodes CASSYPKHEQYF.

This clonotype occurred many times. This sequence joins TRBV11-2 and TRBJ2-5, with D perhaps given as TRBD1 or TRBD2 (5 bases each). Germline CDR1 reads SGHAT; CDR2 reads FQNNGV. The CDR3 extends over 16 amino acids. V was clipped by 6 bases and J by 5 bases, with 22 bases between them. This CDR3 is CASRTTGTDDYETQYF. The CDR3 nucleotides are TGTGCCAGCAGAACCACCGGGACCGACGATTACGAGACCCAGTACTTC.

Only a few counts were recorded for this clonotype. The chain links TRBV6-2 or TRBV6-3 to TRBJ2-5; 8 bases agree with TRBD2. This CDR3 is built from 14 residues. Trimming at V came to 2 bases and at J to 4 bases, leaving 3 bases not matched to a gene. The germline CDR1 and CDR2 sequences are MNHEY and SVGEGT. The CDR3 region has the DNA TGTGCCAGCAGTTACGGACGGGGGGGAGAGACCCAGTACTTC. As protein: CASSYGRGGETQYF.

The table lists this clonotype with many counts. The genes are TRBV20-1 and TRBJ2-7, with 7 bases matching TRBD2. V shed 0 bases and J 3 bases; nucleotides not matched to a gene: 8. In germline, CDR1 is DFQATT, CDR2 SNEGSKA (reference sequence). The CDR3 consists of 15 residues. The CDR3: CSARDTGLVDYEQYF. The DNA for the CDR3 is TGCAGTGCTAGAGATACAGGACTAGTCGACTACGAGCAGTACTTC.

This sequence joins TRBV11-2 and TRBJ2-1, with 8 bases aligning to TRBD1. The CDR3 spans 16 residues. V lost 5 bases to trimming and J lost 0 bases; unmatched junction nucleotides: 6. Germline V CDR1 and CDR2: SGHAT, FQNNGV. The CDR3 spells CASSGDRGGSYNEQFF. The CDR3 DNA follows: TGTGCCAGCAGCGGTGACAGGGGCGGCTCCTACAATGAGCAGTTCTTC. The whole variable domain, filled in from reference TRBV11-2 and TRBJ2-1, reads EAGVAQSPRYKIIEKRQSVAFWCNPISGHATLYWYQQILGQGPKLLIQFQNNGVVDDSQLPKDRFSAERLKGVDSTLKIQPAKLEDSAVYLCASSGDRGGSYNEQFFGPGTRLTVL.

The chain uses TRBV19 and TRBJ1-1; the D is unclear. This CDR3 region has 13 residues. V was pared by 4 bases and J by 2 bases, with 8 bases between. In germline, CDR1 is LNHDA, CDR2 SQIVND (reference sequence). This chain's CDR3 is CASSTNLNTEAFF. CDR3 coding DNA: TGTGCCAGTAGTACCAACTTAAACACTGAAGCTTTCTTT.

This clonotype has at least ten counts. V gene TRBV20-1 combines with J gene TRBJ2-7; 11 bases line up with TRBD2. V trimming: 6 bases; J trimming: 7 bases; junction bases outside the gene matches: 8. This CDR3 comprises 13 residues. Germline-derived CDR1 and CDR2 are DFQATT and SNEGSKA (reference sequence). DNA for the CDR3: TGCAGTGCCAAACTAGCGGGAGTGGGTGAGCAGTACTTC. It translates to CSAKLAGVGEQYF.

V is TRBV5-1 and J is TRBJ2-1, with 13 bases matching TRBD2. Per the germline V gene, CDR1 is SGHRS and CDR2 is YFSETQ. Germline trimming cut 4 bases from V and 7 bases from J; bases unmatched to any gene: 11. The CDR3 consists of 17 residues. CDR3 sequence (DNA): TGCGCCAGCAGCCAAACAGGGACTAGCGGGATTATAAATGAGCAGTTCTTC. Translating gives CASSQTGTSGIINEQFF.

This chain joins TRBV4-3 and TRBJ2-1; 10 bases agree with TRBD2. V lost 3 bases to trimming and J lost 4 bases; unmatched junction nucleotides: 6. The CDR3 length is 16 residues. CDR1 is LGHNA, CDR2 YSLEER, per germline. The CDR3 nucleotides are TGCGCCAGCAGCCAGGAGCGGGGGGGCCATTACAATGAGCAGTTCTTC. Translated, it gives CASSQERGGHYNEQFF.

The V call is TRBV6-5, the J call TRBJ2-7; TRBD1 might be the D (6 bases). The V end lost 5 bases, the J end lost 7 bases, and 21 bases lay between the germline ends. The CDR3 is 15 residues long. Per germline, CDR1 MNHEY and CDR2 SVGAGI. The CDR3 coding sequence is TGTGCCAGCAGTCATGAAGGGGGTTTATGGGAAGAGCAGTACTTC. Amino acid sequence: CASSHEGGLWEEQYF.

Concerning this clonotype itself: A read error is possible here, since a much larger clone lies one base away. DNA for the CDR3: TGCGCCAGCAGCCAAGCCCTAGCCGCAGATACGCAGTATTTT. Encoded protein: CASSQALAADTQYF. The V and J genes are TRBV4-1 and TRBJ2-3; TRBD2 is a possible D gene (5 bases). This CDR3 has 14 amino acids. The V end lost 1 base, the J end lost 4 bases, and 9 bases lay between the germline ends. Germline CDR1 is MGHRA and CDR2 is YSYEKL.

This clonotype was observed many times. V is TRBV6-5 and J is TRBJ2-3; perhaps D is TRBD1 or TRBD2 (5 bases each). With 0 bases removed from V and 4 bases from J, the gap between germline ends came to 11 bases. CDR1 and CDR2 from the germline V gene are MNHEY and SVGAGI. This CDR3 comprises 15 residues. CDR3 DNA: TGTGCCAGCAGTTACTCAGAGGGGCGAGCAGATACGCAGTATTTT. Amino acid sequence: CASSYSEGRADTQYF.

This clonotype was observed a handful of times. The V call is TRBV27, the J call TRBJ1-1; unclear D gene. The V end was cut by 2 bases, the J end by 0 bases, with 16 bases between. The germline CDR1 and CDR2 sequences are MNHEY and SMNVEV (reference sequence). The CDR3 spans 17 residues. The CDR3 is CASSLSWWGSMNTEAFF. The CDR3 DNA follows: TGTGCCAGCAGTTTAAGTTGGTGGGGTTCGATGAACACTGAAGCTTTCTTT.

This clonotype was seen repeatedly, ten times or more. The chain is built from TRBV21-1 and TRBJ2-5; the D call of TRBD1 is as the table states it, not checked on the DNA. TRBV21-1 is flagged as a pseudogene. The CDR3 totals 13 residues. CDR3 DNA: TGTGCCAGCAGCAGACAGGGGCAAGAGACCCAGTACTTC. Translated: CASSRQGQETQYF.

This clonotype turned up a few times. V gene TRBV7-8 combines with J gene TRBJ1-2; 9 bases align to TRBD1. The CDR3 totals 15 residues. With 4 bases clipped from V and 3 bases from J, the junction kept 6 bases outside the gene matches. Germline CDR1 is SGHVS and CDR2 is FQNEAQ. The CDR3 region is CASSSGTGFDYGYTF. For the CDR3, the DNA is TGTGCCAGCAGCTCCGGGACAGGGTTTGACTATGGCTACACCTTC.